This TCR beta chain appears in the sequencing data of a study of control samples from healthy donors and cancer patients. Sequencing used immunoSEQ multiplex PCR; TCRdb keeps in-frame clones, though not all of them. This repertoire shows about 230,000 clones, around 79% found once; its top ten account for about 14%. CDR1 and CDR2 (germline): KGHDR, SFDVKD. This CDR3 is built from 16 residues. The V end lost 4 bases, the J end lost 2 bases, and 11 bases lay between the germline ends. The chain is built from TRBV24-1 and TRBJ2-6; no clear D. This TCR came from an older woman with lung cancer. Source material: PBMCs. CDR3 amino acids: CATSDSRLTGANVLTF. CDR3 DNA sequence: TGTGCCACCAGTGACTCAAGACTTACTGGGGCCAACGTCCTGACTTTC.